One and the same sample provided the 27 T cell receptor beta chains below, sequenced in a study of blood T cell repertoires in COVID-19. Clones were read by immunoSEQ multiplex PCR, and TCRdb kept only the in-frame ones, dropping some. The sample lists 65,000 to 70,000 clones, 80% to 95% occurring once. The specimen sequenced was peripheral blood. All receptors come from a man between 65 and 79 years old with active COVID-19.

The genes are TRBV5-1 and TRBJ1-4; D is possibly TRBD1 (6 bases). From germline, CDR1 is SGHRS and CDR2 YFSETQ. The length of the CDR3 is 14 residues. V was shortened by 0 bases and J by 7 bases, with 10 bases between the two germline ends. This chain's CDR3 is CASSLEQGGEKLFF. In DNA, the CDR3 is TGCGCCAGCAGCTTGGAACAGGGCGGTGAAAAACTGTTTTTT.

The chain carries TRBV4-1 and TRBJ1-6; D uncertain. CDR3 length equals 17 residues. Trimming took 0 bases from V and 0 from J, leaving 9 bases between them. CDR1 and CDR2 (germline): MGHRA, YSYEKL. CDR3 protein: CASSQDLGVSYNSPLHF. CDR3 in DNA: TGCGCCAGCAGCCAAGATCTGGGCGTCTCCTATAATTCACCCCTCCACTTT.

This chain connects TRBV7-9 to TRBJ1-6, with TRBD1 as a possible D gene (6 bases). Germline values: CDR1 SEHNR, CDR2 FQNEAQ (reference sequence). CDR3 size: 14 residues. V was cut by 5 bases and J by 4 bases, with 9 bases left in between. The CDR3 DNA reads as TGTGCCAGCAGCCGCGGACAGTATAATTCACCCCTCCACTTT. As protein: CASSRGQYNSPLHF.

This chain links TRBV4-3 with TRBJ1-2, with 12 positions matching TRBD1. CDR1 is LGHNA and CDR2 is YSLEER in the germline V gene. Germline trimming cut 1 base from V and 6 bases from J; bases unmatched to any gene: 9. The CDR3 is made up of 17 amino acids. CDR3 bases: TGCGCCAGCAGCCAAGCCGGGACAGGGGGCAGTTATCATGGCTACACCTTC. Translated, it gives CASSQAGTGGSYHGYTF.

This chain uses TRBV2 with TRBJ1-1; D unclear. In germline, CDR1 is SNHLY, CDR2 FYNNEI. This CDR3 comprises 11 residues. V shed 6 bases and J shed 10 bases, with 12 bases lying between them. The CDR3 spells CASSEVGIAFF. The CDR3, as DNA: TGTGCCAGCAGCGAGGTCGGGATAGCTTTCTTT.

The CDR3 reads CSVVGGGNEQYF. In nucleotides, the CDR3 is TGCAGCGTTGTCGGAGGAGGGAACGAGCAGTACTTC. V is TRBV29-1 and J is TRBJ2-7; D is possibly TRBD2 (6 bases). V lost 4 bases, J lost 5 bases, and 12 bases lay in between. CDR1 is SQVTM and CDR2 is ANQGSEA in the germline V gene. The CDR3 is 12 amino acids.

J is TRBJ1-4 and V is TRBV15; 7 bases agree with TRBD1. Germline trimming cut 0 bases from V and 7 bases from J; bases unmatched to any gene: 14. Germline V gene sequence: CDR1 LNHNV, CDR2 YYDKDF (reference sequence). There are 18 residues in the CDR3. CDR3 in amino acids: CATSRDLEMLGQTEKLFF. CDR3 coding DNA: TGTGCCACCAGCAGAGATCTAGAAATGTTGGGACAGACTGAAAAACTGTTTTTT.

CDR3 DNA: TGTGCCAGCAGTTACGCGGGACTAGCGGAAACCGGGGAGCTGTTTTTT. Translated: CASSYAGLAETGELFF. The chain employs TRBV6-5 and TRBJ2-2, with 11 nucleotides matching TRBD2. The CDR3 extends over 16 amino acids. V was pared by 2 bases and J by 5 bases, with 4 bases of the junction left unmatched. Germline CDR1 MNHEY, CDR2 SVGAGI.

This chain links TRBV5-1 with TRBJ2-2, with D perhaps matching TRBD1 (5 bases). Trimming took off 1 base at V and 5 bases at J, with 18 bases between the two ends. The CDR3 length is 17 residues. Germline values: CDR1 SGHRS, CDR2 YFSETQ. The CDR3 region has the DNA TGCGCCAGCAGCTTGCGCCCAGACAGAAGTGGGACCGGGGAGCTGTTTTTT. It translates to CASSLRPDRSGTGELFF.

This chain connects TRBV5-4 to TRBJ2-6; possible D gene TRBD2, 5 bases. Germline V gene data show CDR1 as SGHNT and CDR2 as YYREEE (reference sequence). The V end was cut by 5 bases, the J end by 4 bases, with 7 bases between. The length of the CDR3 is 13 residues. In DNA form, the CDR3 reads TGTGCCAGCAGTTCGGGGGGGGCCAACGTCCTGACTTTC. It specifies CASSSGGANVLTF.

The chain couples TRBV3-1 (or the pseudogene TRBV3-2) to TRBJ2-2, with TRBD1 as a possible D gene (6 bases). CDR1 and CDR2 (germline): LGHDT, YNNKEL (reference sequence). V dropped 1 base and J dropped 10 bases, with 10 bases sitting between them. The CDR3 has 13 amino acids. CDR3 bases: TGTGCCAGCAGCCAAGCCGGACAGTCGGAGCTGTTTTTT. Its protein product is CASSQAGQSELFF.

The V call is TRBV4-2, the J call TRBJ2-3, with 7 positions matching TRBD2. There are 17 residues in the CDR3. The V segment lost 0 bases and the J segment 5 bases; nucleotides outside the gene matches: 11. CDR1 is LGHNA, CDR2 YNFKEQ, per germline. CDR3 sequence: CASSQELVGGTGDTQYF. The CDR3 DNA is TGTGCCAGCAGCCAAGAGTTAGTGGGGGGGACGGGAGATACGCAGTATTTT.

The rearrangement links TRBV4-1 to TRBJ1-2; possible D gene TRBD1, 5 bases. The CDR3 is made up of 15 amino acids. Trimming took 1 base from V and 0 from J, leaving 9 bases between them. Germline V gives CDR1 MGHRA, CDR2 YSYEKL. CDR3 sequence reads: CASSQADRSNYGYTF. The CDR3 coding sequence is TGCGCCAGCAGCCAAGCAGACAGATCTAACTATGGCTACACCTTC.

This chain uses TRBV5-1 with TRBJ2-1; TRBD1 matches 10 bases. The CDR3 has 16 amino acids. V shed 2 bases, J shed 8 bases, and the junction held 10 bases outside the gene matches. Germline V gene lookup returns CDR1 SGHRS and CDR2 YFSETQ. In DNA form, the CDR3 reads TGCGCCAGCAGCTTCACCGGGACAGGGGCGAAGTATGAGCAGTTCTTC. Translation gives CASSFTGTGAKYEQFF.

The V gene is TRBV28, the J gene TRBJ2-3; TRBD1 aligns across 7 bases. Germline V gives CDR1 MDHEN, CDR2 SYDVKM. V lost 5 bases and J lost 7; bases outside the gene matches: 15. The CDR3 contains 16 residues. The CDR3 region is CASSDSLGQVDHTQYF. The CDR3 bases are TGTGCCAGCAGTGACTCGCTTGGACAGGTGGACCATACGCAGTATTTT.

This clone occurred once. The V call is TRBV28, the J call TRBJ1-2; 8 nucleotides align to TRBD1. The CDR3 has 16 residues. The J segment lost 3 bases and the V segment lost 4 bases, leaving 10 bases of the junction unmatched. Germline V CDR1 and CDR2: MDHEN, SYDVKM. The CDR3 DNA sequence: TGTGCCAGCAGTTCGGTACAGGGGGGACGGTACTATGGCTACACCTTC. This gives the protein CASSSVQGGRYYGYTF.

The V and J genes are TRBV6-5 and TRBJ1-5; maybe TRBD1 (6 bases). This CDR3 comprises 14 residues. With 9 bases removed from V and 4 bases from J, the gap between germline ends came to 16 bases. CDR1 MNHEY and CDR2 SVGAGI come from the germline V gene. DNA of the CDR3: TGTGCCAGTGCGAACAGGGTGGGGAATCAGCCCCAGCATTTT. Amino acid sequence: CASANRVGNQPQHF.

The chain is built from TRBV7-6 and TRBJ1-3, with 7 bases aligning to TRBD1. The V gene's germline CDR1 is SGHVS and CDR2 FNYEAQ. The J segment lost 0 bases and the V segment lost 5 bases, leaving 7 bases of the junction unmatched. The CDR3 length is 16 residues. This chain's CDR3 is CASSVTGRYSGNTIYF. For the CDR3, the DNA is TGTGCCAGCAGCGTGACAGGGAGATACTCTGGAAACACCATATATTTT.

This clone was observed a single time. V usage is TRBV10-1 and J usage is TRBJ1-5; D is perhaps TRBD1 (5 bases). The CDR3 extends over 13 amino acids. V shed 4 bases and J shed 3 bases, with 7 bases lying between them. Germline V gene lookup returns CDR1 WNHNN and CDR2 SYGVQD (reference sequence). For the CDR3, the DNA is TGCGCCAGCAGTGGACAGATCAATCAGCCCCAGCATTTT. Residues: CASSGQINQPQHF.

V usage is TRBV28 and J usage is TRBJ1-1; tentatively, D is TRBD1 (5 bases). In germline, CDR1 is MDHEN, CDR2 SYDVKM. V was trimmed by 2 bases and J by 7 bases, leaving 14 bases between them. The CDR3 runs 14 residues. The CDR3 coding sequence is TGTGCCAGCAGTTTACCGGCCGGGGGGTTTGAAGCTTTCTTT. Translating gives CASSLPAGGFEAFF. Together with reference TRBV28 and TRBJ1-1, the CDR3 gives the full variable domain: DVKVTQSSRYLVKRTGEKVFLECVQDMDHENMFWYRQDPGLGLRLIYFSYDVKMKEKGDIPEGYSVSREKKERFSLILESASTNQTSMYLCASSLPAGGFEAFFGQGTRLTVV.

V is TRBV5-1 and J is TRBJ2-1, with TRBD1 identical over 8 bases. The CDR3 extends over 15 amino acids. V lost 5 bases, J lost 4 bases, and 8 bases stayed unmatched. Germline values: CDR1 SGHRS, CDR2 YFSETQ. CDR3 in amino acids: CASRPGQGRYNEQFF. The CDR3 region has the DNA TGCGCCAGCAGACCCGGACAGGGCCGTTACAATGAGCAGTTCTTC.

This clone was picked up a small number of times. The CDR3 DNA is TGTGCCAGCAGGCTCGGACAGGGGGATCGGCAGCCCCAGCATTTT. This gives the protein CASRLGQGDRQPQHF. The chain is built from TRBV28 and TRBJ1-5, with TRBD1 matching 10 bases. The ends lost 6 bases at V and 7 bases at J; junction bases unmatched: 9. The CDR3 has 15 amino acids. Per the germline V gene, CDR1 is MDHEN and CDR2 is SYDVKM.

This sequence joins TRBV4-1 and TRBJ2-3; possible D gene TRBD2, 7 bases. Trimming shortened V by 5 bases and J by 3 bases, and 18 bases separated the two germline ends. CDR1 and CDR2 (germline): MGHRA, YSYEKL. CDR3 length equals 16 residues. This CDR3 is CASSSGGGGKTDTQYF. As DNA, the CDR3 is TGCGCCAGCAGCTCAGGAGGGGGGGGGAAGACAGATACGCAGTATTTT.

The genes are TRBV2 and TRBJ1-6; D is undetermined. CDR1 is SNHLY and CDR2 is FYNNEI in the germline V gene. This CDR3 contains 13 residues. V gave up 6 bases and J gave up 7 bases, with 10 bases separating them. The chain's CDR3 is CASSASRNSPLHF. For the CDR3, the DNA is TGTGCCAGCAGCGCTTCGAGGAATTCACCCCTCCACTTT.

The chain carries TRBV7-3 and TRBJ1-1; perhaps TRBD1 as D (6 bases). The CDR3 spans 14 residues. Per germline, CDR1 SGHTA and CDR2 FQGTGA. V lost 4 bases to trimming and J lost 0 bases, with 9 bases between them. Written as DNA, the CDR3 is TGTGCCAGCAGCTCTGGACAGTTGAACACTGAAGCTTTCTTT. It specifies CASSSGQLNTEAFF.

CDR3 in DNA: TGTGCCAGCAGTCCTAAAGGGACAGGGGAGGCTTTCTTT. As protein: CASSPKGTGEAFF. The chain has TRBV6-5 and TRBJ1-1; 10 positions match TRBD1. The CDR3 has 13 amino acids. The germline CDR1 and CDR2 sequences are MNHEY and SVGAGI. V was pared by 5 bases and J by 11 bases, with 8 bases of the junction left unmatched.

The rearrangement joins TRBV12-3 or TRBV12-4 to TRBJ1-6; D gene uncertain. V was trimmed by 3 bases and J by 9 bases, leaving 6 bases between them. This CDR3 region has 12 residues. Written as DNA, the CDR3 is TGTGCCAGCAGTTTTAGATTTTCACCCCTCCACTTT. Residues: CASSFRFSPLHF.